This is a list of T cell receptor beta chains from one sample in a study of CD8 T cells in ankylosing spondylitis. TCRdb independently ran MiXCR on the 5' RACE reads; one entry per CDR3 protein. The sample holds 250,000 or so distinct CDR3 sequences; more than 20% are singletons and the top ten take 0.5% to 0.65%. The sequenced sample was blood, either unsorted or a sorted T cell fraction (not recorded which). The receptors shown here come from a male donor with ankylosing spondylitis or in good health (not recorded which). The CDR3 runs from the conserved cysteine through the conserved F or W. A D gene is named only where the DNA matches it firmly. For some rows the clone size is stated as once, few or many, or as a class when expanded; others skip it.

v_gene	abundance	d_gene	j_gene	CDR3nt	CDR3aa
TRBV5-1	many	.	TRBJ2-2	TGCGCCAGCAGCGACCCTAGCAGACCGAACACCGGGGAGCTGTTTTTT	CASSDPSRPNTGELFF
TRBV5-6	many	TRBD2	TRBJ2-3	TGTGCCAGCAGCGAACTAGCGGGGGCGCGGCATACGCAGTATTTT	CASSELAGARHTQYF
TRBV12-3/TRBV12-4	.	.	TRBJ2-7	TGTGCCAGCAGTCCTGGTGGGGGTGTCTCCTACGAGCAGTACTTC	CASSPGGGVSYEQYF
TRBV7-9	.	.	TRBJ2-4	TGTGCCAGCAGCCGCCCAGGCATTCAGTACTTC	CASSRPGIQYF
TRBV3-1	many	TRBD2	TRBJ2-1	TGTGCCAGCAGCCAAGGCTCAGCGGGGTGGTTTGCAAATGAGCAGTTCTTC	CASSQGSAGWFANEQFF
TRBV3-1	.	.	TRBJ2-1	TGTGCCAGCAGTCCCCGGGGGACCGGTGAGCAGTTCTTC	CASSPRGTGEQFF
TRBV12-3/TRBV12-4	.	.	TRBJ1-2	TGTGCCAGCAGTCGCGGTGCGTTTTACAGCTATGGCTACACCTTC	CASSRGAFYSYGYTF
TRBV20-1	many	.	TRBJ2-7	TGCAGTGCTAGAGATCTGGACTACGAGCAGTACTTC	CSARDLDYEQYF
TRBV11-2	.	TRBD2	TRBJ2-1	TGTGCCAGCAGCCCTCCTAGCGGGGGGTGGAATGAGCAGTTCTTC	CASSPPSGGWNEQFF
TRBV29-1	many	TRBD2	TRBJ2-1	TGCAGCGCCGAGACTAGACTAGCCAATGAGCAGTTCTTC	CSAETRLANEQFF
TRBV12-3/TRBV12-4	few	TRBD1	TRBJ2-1	TGTGCCAGCGGGACAGGGGTACGGAATGAGCAGTTCTTC	CASGTGVRNEQFF
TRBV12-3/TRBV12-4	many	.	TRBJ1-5	TGTGCCAGCAGTTTAGGTTCCAGGGGCAATCAGCCCCAGCATTTT	CASSLGSRGNQPQHF
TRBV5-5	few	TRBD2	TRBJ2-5	TGTGCCAGCAGCAGCACTAGCGGGGGTCAGATGACCCAGTACTTC	CASSSTSGGQMTQYF
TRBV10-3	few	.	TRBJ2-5	TGTGCCATCACCGAGGACATCTCCGAGACCCAGTACTTC	CAITEDISETQYF
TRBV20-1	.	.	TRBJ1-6	TGCAGTGCTTCAGGGCCCCAGCGGGCCTATAATTCACCCCTCCACTTT	CSASGPQRAYNSPLHF
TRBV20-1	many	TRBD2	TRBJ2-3	TGCAGTGCTAGATCTCCCTCGGGGGGGGAAGATACGCAGTATTTT	CSARSPSGGEDTQYF
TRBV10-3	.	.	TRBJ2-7	TGTGCCATCAGTGAGTCGCCAGGGTCGTCCTACGAGCAGTACTTC	CAISESPGSSYEQYF
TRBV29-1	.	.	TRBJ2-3	TGCAGCGTTTCCCGAGAAAAGGGCGATACGCAGTATTTT	CSVSREKGDTQYF
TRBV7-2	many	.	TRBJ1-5	TGTGCCAGCAGCCCCTATTATAGCAATCAGCCCCAGCATTTT	CASSPYYSNQPQHF
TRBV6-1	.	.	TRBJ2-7	TGTGCCAGCAGTGAACGGGGAGAGGACTACGAGCAGTACTTC	CASSERGEDYEQYF
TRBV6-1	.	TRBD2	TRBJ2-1	TGTGCCAGCAGCCGAATAGCGGGGGTCTACAATGAGCAGTTCTTC	CASSRIAGVYNEQFF
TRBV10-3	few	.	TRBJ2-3	TGTGCCATCAGAGGGGCGCTGGTGGATACGCAGTATTTT	CAIRGALVDTQYF
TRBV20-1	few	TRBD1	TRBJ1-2	TGCAGTGCTAGAGACTACAGGGGAGTTATCGGCTACACCTTC	CSARDYRGVIGYTF
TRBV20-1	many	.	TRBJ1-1	TGCAGTGCTAGTATTGGTAGGGTGTCCTTT	CSASIGRVSF
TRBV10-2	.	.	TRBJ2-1	TGCGCCAGCAGTGAGAGAGGGAATGAGCAGTTCTTC	CASSERGNEQFF
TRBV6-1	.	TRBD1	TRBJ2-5	TGTGCCAGCAGTGGAGGTCCCATGGCAGGGGGTAGGGAGACCCAGTACTTC	CASSGGPMAGGRETQYF
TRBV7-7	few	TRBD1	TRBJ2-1	TGTGCTAGCAGCCCGGACAGGGGGTTAAACAATGAGCAGTTCTTC	CASSPDRGLNNEQFF
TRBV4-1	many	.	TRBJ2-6	TGCGCCAGCAGCTACTCTCCCCCGGGGGCCAACGTCCTGACTTTC	CASSYSPPGANVLTF
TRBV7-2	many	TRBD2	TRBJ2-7	TGTGCCAGCAGCTACCTAGCGGTCTCCTACGAGCAGTACTTC	CASSYLAVSYEQYF
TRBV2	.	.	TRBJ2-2	TGTGCCAGCAGAGAAACAGGGTCGCCCGGGGAGCTGTTTTTT	CASRETGSPGELFF
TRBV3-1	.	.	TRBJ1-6	TGTGCCAGCAGCCAAGAAGCCAGGGGACCTGGATACTATAATTCACCCCTCCACTTT	CASSQEARGPGYYNSPLHF
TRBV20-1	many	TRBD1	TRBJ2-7	TGCAGTGCTAGAGATTCCCCAGGGGGCGGGTACGAGCAGTACTTC	CSARDSPGGGYEQYF
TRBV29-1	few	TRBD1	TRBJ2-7	TGCAGCGTTGAAGAGGCAGGGGGTTACGAGCAGTACTTC	CSVEEAGGYEQYF
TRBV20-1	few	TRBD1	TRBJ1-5	TGCAGTGCTAGCCCCGGGACAGTTAATCAGCCCCAGCATTTT	CSASPGTVNQPQHF
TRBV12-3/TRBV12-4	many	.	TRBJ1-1	TGTGCCAGCAGTTTGACGGCCGAGAACACTGAAGCTTTCTTT	CASSLTAENTEAFF
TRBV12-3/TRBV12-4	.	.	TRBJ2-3	TGTGCCAGCAGTTTACGCCAGACAGGAAGAACAGATACGCAGTATTTT	CASSLRQTGRTDTQYF
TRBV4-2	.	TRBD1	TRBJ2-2	TGTGCCAGCAGCCAAACGGGACAGCTCAACGGGGAGCTGTTTTTT	CASSQTGQLNGELFF
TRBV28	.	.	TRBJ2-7	TGTGCCAGCGAAGAATCAGGGCGGCACGAGCAGTACTTC	CASEESGRHEQYF
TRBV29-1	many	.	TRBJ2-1	TGCAGCGTTGAAGATCTTGAAAGGGAGCAGTTCTTC	CSVEDLEREQFF
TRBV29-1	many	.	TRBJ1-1	TGCAGCGTCCGCAGCGGCAGCTCGAACACTGAAGCTTTCTTT	CSVRSGSSNTEAFF
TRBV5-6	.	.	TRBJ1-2	TGTGCCAGCAGCTCAGCCGGGACGACGAGGGGACCCTATGGCTACACCTTC	CASSSAGTTRGPYGYTF
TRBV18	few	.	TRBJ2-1	TGTGCCAGCTCAACCGCTCCGGGCCACTACAATGAGCAGTTCTTC	CASSTAPGHYNEQFF
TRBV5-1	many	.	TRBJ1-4	TGCGCCAGCAGCTTGGGGAGAACTAATGAAAAACTGTTTTTT	CASSLGRTNEKLFF